Shown below are 24 T cell receptor beta chains from a single sample sequenced in a study of T cells after yellow fever vaccination (dated by TCRdb to between 2018 and 2021). Explained via the paper, the treatment or condition label denotes: live attenuated yellow fever vaccine strain. The library was prepared using 5' RACE. The instrument was an Illumina NovaSeq 6000. The public sequencing data were trimmed at Q25 with fastp and processed into clonotypes with MiXCR by TCRdb, which kept only in-frame beta chains. Records with the same CDR3 protein are collapsed into one entry carrying the most frequent genes and DNA. This sample gives approximately 260,000 distinct CDR3 sequences in total; 5.2% of them show up just once. Jointly, the top ten make up less than 3.5% of the sample. The sample in question was CD4+ T cells sorted from PBMCs, obtained on the day of the yellow fever booster vaccination. These receptors were obtained from a man aged 18 to 35 who received the YFV17D yellow fever vaccine.

This chain connects TRBV5-4 to TRBJ2-5, with TRBD1 matching over 8 bases. V shed 4 bases, J shed 4 bases, and the junction held 6 bases outside the gene matches. The CDR3 contains 14 residues. In germline, CDR1 is SGHNT, CDR2 YYREEE (reference sequence). In nucleotides, the CDR3 is TGTGCCAGCAGCGGTGCAGGGGGCGTAGAGACCCAGTACTTC. This codes for CASSGAGGVETQYF.

The genes are TRBV12-3 or TRBV12-4 and TRBJ1-2, with TRBD1 as a possible D gene (5 bases). V lost 7 bases and J lost 0, with 9 bases in between. This CDR3 has 13 residues. The CDR3 loop reads CASTPDTNYGYTF. As DNA, the CDR3 is TGTGCCAGCACCCCGGACACTAACTATGGCTACACCTTC.

This clonotype was detected only a few times. V and J are TRBV5-1 and TRBJ2-6; 8 bases are shared with TRBD1. This CDR3 is 18 amino acids long. Trimming took 5 bases from V and 0 from J; bases not matched to a gene: 10. The V gene's germline CDR1 is SGHRS and CDR2 YFSETQ. Written as DNA, the CDR3 is TGCGCCAGCAGTTCCCTCGGACAGGGTTACTCTGGGGCCAACGTCCTGACTTTC. Protein: CASSSLGQGYSGANVLTF.

This clonotype was observed at least ten times. The chain joins TRBV12-3 or TRBV12-4 to TRBJ2-4, with 7 bases fitting TRBD1. V trimming: 3 bases; J trimming: 4 bases; junction bases outside the gene matches: 3. The CDR3 consists of 14 residues. This chain's CDR3 is CASSLAQGKNIQYF. The CDR3 DNA sequence: TGTGCCAGCAGTTTGGCACAGGGGAAAAACATTCAGTACTTC.

This clonotype has just a few counts. The chain has TRBV7-6 and TRBJ2-7, with D perhaps matching TRBD1 (5 bases). The CDR3 covers 16 residues. With 5 bases removed from V and 0 bases from J, the gap between germline ends came to 17 bases. The germline CDR1 and CDR2 sequences are SGHVS and FNYEAQ. The DNA for the CDR3 is TGTGCCAGCAGCAGAGGACCAGGGAAGGCCTCCTACGAGCAGTACGTC. Encoded protein: CASSRGPGKASYEQYV.

This clonotype has a count of ten or more. The chain joins TRBV5-1 to TRBJ1-2, with D tentatively TRBD1 (5 bases). Trimming took 2 bases from V and 8 from J, leaving 13 bases between them. The CDR3 is made up of 13 amino acids. From germline, CDR1 is SGHRS and CDR2 YFSETQ. The CDR3 DNA reads TGCGCCAGCAGCTTTGAATGGGGCGACGGCTACACCTTC. Amino acid sequence: CASSFEWGDGYTF.

The rearrangement uses TRBV4-3 and TRBJ1-1; 8 nucleotides align to TRBD1. Germline V gene lookup returns CDR1 LGHNA and CDR2 YSLEER. J gave up 4 bases and V 3 bases, and 10 bases lay outside the gene matches. CDR3 length equals 16 residues. The CDR3 loop is CASSQDLDRGRTEAFF. In DNA form, the CDR3 reads TGCGCCAGCAGCCAGGATCTCGACAGGGGCCGCACTGAAGCTTTCTTT.

In its sample, this clonotype was seen a few times. As the CDR3 is not closed by the conserved phenylalanine or tryptophan, this likely results from a read error. No DNA is shown, since the ends of the CDR3 on it are uncertain; the CDR3 is the one TCRdb lists. The chain links TRBV6-6 to TRBJ2-1; no DNA check was done on the table's D call, TRBD2. The CDR3 sequence runs 15 residues, both termini included. CDR1 MNHNY and CDR2 SVGAGI come from the germline V gene (reference sequence). CDR3 sequence: CASRAGTKELAGGPT.

This rearrangement joins TRBV6-1 to TRBJ2-7, with 9 bases aligning to TRBD2. The ends lost 8 bases at V and 7 bases at J; junction bases unmatched: 9. Per the germline V gene, CDR1 is MNHNS and CDR2 is SASEGT. The CDR3 loop spans 13 amino acids. This CDR3 reads CASGGGAPEEQYF. CDR3 nucleotides: TGTGCCAGCGGCGGGGGGGCTCCGGAGGAGCAGTACTTC.

This clonotype was counted ten times or more. The rearrangement links TRBV4-1 to TRBJ1-5, with TRBD1 identical over 8 bases. J was trimmed by 2 bases and V by 6 bases; bases with no gene match: 6. CDR1 is MGHRA and CDR2 is YSYEKL in the germline V gene. The CDR3 consists of 15 residues. The CDR3 reads CASSPTGGRNQPQHF. In nucleotides, the CDR3 is TGCGCCAGCAGTCCTACAGGGGGTCGCAATCAGCCCCAGCATTTT.

This clonotype was counted ten times or more. This sequence joins TRBV6-2 or TRBV6-3 and TRBJ2-3, with 10 bases identical to TRBD1. The CDR3 consists of 16 residues. CDR1 is MNHEY, CDR2 SVGEGT, per germline. J was trimmed by 4 bases and V by 0 bases; bases with no gene match: 4. The CDR3 reads CASSYSLDRGPDTQYF. Here the CDR3 DNA reads TGTGCCAGCAGTTACTCGCTCGACAGGGGGCCAGATACGCAGTATTTT.

The rearrangement joins TRBV7-9 to TRBJ2-5; a possible D gene is TRBD2 (5 bases). V was trimmed by 1 base and J by 5 bases, leaving 14 bases between them. The CDR3 runs 15 residues. CDR1 and CDR2 (germline): SEHNR, FQNEAQ (reference sequence). Written as DNA, the CDR3 is TGTGCCAGCAGCTTAGTCCCGCAGCGCGGGGAGACCCAGTACTTC. This gives the protein CASSLVPQRGETQYF.

At least ten counts were recorded for this clonotype. The J gene is TRBJ2-1, the V gene TRBV24-1, with 9 bases lining up with TRBD1. The J segment lost 5 bases and the V segment lost 3 bases, leaving 4 bases of the junction unmatched. Germline V CDR1 and CDR2: KGHDR, SFDVKD. The CDR3 runs to 15 residues. CDR3 region: CATSDPGQGNNEQFF. CDR3 DNA: TGTGCCACCAGTGATCCGGGACAGGGCAACAATGAGCAGTTCTTC.

The table lists this clonotype with many counts. The chain recombines TRBV27 with TRBJ1-1; 8 bases align to TRBD1. The germline V gene encodes CDR1 MNHEY and CDR2 SMNVEV (reference sequence). The trim removed 4 bases at V and 4 bases at J, leaving 8 bases unmatched. This CDR3 has 15 residues. CDR3 in amino acids: CASSSPSGGLTEAFF. CDR3 sequence (DNA): TGTGCCAGCAGTTCTCCTTCAGGGGGCCTCACTGAAGCTTTCTTT.

CDR3 DNA: TGTGCCAGCAGCCAGGGGGGGACTGGTCGCAATCAGCCCCAGCATTTT. Amino acid sequence: CASSQGGTGRNQPQHF. The J gene is TRBJ1-5, the V gene TRBV7-2; 7 nucleotides line up with TRBD1. V lost 5 bases, J lost 2 bases, and 9 bases stayed unmatched. The CDR3 runs to 16 residues. Germline V lookup: CDR1 SGHTA, CDR2 FQGNSA.

This clonotype appeared many times. The CDR3 here is CASSNAGLSDFPLHF. The CDR3 DNA follows: TGTGCCAGCAGCAACGCCGGCTTAAGCGATTTCCCCCTCCACTTT. This chain uses TRBV7-4 with TRBJ1-6; D call uncertain. CDR1 is SGHVT and CDR2 is SQSDAQ in the germline V gene. V dropped 5 bases and J dropped 13 bases, with 21 bases sitting between them. The CDR3 runs to 15 residues.

The genes are TRBV6-1 and TRBJ1-2; D is perhaps TRBD1 (5 bases). The germline V gene encodes CDR1 MNHNS and CDR2 SASEGT. Trimming shortened V by 8 bases and J by 3 bases, and 13 bases separated the two germline ends. The CDR3 has 13 residues. This CDR3 is CASEWGKDYGYTF. DNA of the CDR3: TGTGCCAGCGAATGGGGGAAGGACTATGGCTACACCTTC.

The chain combines TRBV5-4 with TRBJ1-6, with 10 bases identical to TRBD1. This CDR3 has 14 amino acids. The germline CDR1 and CDR2 sequences are SGHNT and YYREEE (reference sequence). Trimming took 3 bases from V and 6 from J; bases not matched to a gene: 0. Here the CDR3 reads CASSWDRGNSPLHF. CDR3 in DNA: TGTGCCAGCAGCTGGGACAGGGGTAATTCACCCCTCCACTTT.

This clonotype has more than one count but fewer than ten. In nucleotides, the CDR3 is TGTGCCAGCATTAGGGCAGAACTGAACACTGAAGCTTTCTTT. As protein: CASIRAELNTEAFF. The chain joins TRBV2 to TRBJ1-1; D uncertain. V lost 7 bases and J 0 bases, leaving 12 bases between the germline ends. This CDR3 has 14 residues. CDR1 SNHLY and CDR2 FYNNEI come from the germline V gene. Together with reference TRBV2 and TRBJ1-1, the CDR3 gives the full variable domain: EPEVTQTPSHQVTQMGQEVILRCVPISNHLYFYWYRQILGQKVEFLVSFYNNEISEKSEIFDDQFSVERPDGSNFTLKIRSTKLEDSAMYFCASIRAELNTEAFFGQGTRLTVV.

The chain couples TRBV7-2 to TRBJ2-2; D is unclear. V lost 3 bases to trimming and J lost 5 bases, with 13 bases between them. Germline V gives CDR1 SGHTA, CDR2 FQGNSA. This CDR3 region has 15 residues. The CDR3 loop reads CASSFQRTATGELFF. DNA of the CDR3: TGTGCCAGCAGCTTTCAGAGGACGGCAACCGGGGAGCTGTTTTTT.

There are a few counts of this clonotype. The J gene is TRBJ1-1, the V gene TRBV6-5, with D possibly being TRBD1 (6 bases). V lost 0 bases to trimming and J lost 3 bases, with 11 bases between them. Germline loops: CDR1 MNHEY, CDR2 SVGAGI. This CDR3 is 15 amino acids long. Written as DNA, the CDR3 is TGTGCCAGCAGTTACTCACAGGGTGTTGACACTGAAGCTTTCTTT. The encoded protein is CASSYSQGVDTEAFF.

This clonotype was seen repeatedly, ten times or more. The chain uses TRBV12-3 or TRBV12-4 and TRBJ2-5, with D uncertain. The CDR3 has 12 amino acids. Trimming took off 7 bases at V and 5 bases at J, with 11 bases between the two ends. The CDR3 protein is CASTTLLETQYF. In DNA, the CDR3 is TGTGCCAGCACAACCCTCCTGGAGACCCAGTACTTC.

This clonotype was counted only a few times. The chain has TRBV4-1 and TRBJ2-7; the D gene is possibly TRBD2 (6 bases). The CDR3 runs to 16 residues. CDR1 is MGHRA and CDR2 is YSYEKL in the germline V gene. V shed 4 bases and J shed 0 bases, with 16 bases lying between them. CDR3 amino acids: CASSPLPSASSYEQYF. The CDR3 region has the DNA TGCGCCAGCAGCCCGCTCCCTAGCGCAAGCTCCTACGAGCAGTACTTC.

This clonotype has ten or more counts. V gene TRBV5-1 combines with J gene TRBJ2-1; 11 bases line up with TRBD2. V dropped 5 bases and J dropped 6; count of bases not matched to a gene: 4. Germline V gives CDR1 SGHRS, CDR2 YFSETQ. CDR3 size: 14 residues. The CDR3 reads CASRLAGVFNEQFF. The CDR3 DNA reads TGCGCCAGCAGACTAGCGGGGGTTTTCAATGAGCAGTTCTTC.